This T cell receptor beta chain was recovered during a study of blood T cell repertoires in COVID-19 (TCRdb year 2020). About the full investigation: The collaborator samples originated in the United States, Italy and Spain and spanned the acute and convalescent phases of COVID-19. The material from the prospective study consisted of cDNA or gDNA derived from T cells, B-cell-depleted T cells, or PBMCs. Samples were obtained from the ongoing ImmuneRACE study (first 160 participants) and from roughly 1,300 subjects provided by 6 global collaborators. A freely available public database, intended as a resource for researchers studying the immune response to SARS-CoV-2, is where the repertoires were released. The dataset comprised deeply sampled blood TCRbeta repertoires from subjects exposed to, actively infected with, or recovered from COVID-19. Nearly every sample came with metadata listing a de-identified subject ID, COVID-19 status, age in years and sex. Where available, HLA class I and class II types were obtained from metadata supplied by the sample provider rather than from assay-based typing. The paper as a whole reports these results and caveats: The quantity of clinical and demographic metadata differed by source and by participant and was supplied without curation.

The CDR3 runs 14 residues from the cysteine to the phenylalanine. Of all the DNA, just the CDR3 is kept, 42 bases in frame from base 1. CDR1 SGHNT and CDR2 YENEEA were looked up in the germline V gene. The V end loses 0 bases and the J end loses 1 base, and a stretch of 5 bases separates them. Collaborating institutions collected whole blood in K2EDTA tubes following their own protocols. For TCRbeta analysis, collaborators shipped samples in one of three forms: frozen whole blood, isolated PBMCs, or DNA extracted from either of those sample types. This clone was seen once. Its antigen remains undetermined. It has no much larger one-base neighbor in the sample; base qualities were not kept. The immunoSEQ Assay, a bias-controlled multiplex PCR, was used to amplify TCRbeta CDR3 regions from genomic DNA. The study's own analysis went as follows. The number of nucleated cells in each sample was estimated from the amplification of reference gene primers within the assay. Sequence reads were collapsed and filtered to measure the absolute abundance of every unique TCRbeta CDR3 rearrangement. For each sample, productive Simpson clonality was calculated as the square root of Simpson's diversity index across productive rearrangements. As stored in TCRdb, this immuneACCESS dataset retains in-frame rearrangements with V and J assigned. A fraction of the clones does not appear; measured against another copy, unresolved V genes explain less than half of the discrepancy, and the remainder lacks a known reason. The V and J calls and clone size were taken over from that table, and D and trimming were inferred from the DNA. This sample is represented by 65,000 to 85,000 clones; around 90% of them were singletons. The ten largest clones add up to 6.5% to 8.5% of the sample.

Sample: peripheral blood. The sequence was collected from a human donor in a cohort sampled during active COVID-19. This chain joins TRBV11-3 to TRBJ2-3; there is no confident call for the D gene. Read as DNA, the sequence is TGTGCCAGCAGCTTAGACGGAGGCACAGATACGCAGTATTTT. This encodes CASSLDGGTDTQYF.